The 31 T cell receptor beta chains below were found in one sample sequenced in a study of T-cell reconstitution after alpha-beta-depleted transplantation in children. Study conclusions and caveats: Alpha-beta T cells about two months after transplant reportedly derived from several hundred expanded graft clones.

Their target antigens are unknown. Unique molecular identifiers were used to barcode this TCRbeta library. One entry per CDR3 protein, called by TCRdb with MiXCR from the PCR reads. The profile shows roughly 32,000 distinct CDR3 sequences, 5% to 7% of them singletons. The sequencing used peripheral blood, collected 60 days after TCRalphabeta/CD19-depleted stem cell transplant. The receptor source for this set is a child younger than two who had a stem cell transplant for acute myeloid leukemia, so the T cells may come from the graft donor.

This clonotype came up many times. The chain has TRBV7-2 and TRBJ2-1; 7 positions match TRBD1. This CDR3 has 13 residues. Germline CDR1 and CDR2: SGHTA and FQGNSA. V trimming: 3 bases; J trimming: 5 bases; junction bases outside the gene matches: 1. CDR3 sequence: CASSLGQHNEQFF. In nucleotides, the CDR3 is TGTGCCAGCAGCTTGGGACAGCACAATGAGCAGTTCTTC.

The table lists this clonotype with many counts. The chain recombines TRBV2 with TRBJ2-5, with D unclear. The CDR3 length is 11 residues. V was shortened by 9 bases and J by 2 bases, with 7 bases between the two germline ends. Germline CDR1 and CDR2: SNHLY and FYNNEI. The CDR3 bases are TGTGCCAGTGAGGTGCAAGAGACCCAGTACTTC. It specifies CASEVQETQYF.

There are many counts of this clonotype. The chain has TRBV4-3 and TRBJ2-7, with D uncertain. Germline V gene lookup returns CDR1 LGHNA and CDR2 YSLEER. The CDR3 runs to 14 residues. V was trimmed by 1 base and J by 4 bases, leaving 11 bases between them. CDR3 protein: CASSQVAGRYEQYF. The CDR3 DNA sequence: TGCGCCAGCAGCCAAGTGGCAGGACGGTACGAGCAGTACTTC.

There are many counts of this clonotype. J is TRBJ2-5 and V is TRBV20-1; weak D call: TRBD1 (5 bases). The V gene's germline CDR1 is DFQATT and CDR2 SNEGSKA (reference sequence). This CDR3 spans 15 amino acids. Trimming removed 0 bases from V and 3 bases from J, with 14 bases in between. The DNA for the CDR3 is TGCAGTGCTAGAGAAGCAGGGTGGCCAAAAGAGACCCAGTACTTC. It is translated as CSAREAGWPKETQYF.

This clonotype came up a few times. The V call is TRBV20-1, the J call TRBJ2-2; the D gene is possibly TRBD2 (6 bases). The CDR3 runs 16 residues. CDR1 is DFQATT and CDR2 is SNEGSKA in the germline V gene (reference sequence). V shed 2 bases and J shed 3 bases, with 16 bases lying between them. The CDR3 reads CSARSYSGPDTGELFF. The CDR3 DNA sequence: TGCAGTGCTAGATCCTACAGCGGGCCTGACACCGGGGAGCTGTTTTTT.

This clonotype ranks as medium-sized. The CDR3 DNA reads as TGCGCCAGCAGCCAAGATTTAGCGGGGGGGCTCCTACTCCCCGAGCAGTACTTC. Its protein product is CASSQDLAGGLLLPEQYF. This rearrangement joins TRBV4-3 to TRBJ2-7; 11 nucleotides line up with TRBD2. The V gene's germline CDR1 is LGHNA and CDR2 YSLEER. This CDR3 has 18 amino acids. V lost 0 bases and J lost 6; bases outside the gene matches: 13.

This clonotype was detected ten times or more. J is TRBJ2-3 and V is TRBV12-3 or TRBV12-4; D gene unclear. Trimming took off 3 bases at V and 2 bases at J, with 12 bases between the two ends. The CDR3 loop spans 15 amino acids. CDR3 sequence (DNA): TGTGCCAGCAGTTTGGAGCCCTGGCCCACAGATACGCAGTATTTT. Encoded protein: CASSLEPWPTDTQYF.

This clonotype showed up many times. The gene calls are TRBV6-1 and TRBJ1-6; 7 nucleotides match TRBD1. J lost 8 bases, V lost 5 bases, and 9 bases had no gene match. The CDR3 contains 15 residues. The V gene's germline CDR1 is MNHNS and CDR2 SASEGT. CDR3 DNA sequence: TGTGCCAGCAGTAAGAGCCAGGGGGTATATTCACCCCTCCACTTT. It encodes CASSKSQGVYSPLHF.

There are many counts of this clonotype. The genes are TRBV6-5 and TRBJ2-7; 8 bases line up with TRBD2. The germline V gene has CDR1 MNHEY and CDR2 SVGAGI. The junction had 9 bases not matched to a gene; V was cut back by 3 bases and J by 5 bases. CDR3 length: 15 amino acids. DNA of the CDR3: TGTGCCAGCAGTTATCTCTCGGGAGGGCCGGACGAGCAGTACTTC. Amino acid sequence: CASSYLSGGPDEQYF.

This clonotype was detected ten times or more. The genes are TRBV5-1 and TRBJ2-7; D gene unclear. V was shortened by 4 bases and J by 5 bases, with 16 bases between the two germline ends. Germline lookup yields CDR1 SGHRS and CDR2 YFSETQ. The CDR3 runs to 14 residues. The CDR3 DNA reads TGCGCCAGCAGCCTAGAGGATCAGAGAGACGAGCAGTACTTC. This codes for CASSLEDQRDEQYF. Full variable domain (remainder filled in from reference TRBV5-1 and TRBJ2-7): KAGVTQTPRYLIKTRGQQVTLSCSPISGHRSVSWYQQTPGQGLQFLFEYFSETQRNKGNFPGRFSGRQFSNSRSEMNVSTLELGDSALYLCASSLEDQRDEQYFGPGTRLTVT.

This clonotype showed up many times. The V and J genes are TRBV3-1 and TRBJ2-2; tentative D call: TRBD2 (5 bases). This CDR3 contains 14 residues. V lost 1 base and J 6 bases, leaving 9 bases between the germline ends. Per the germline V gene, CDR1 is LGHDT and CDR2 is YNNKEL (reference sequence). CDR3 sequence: CASSQAAAAGELFF. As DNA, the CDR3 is TGTGCCAGCAGCCAAGCGGCAGCGGCCGGGGAGCTGTTTTTT.

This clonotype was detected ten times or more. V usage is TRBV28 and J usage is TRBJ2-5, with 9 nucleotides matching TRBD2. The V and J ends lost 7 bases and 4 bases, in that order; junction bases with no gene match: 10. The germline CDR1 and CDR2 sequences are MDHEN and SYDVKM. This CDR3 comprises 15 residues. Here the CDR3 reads CASTNRLAELETQYF. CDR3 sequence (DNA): TGTGCCAGCACTAATCGACTAGCGGAACTAGAGACCCAGTACTTC.

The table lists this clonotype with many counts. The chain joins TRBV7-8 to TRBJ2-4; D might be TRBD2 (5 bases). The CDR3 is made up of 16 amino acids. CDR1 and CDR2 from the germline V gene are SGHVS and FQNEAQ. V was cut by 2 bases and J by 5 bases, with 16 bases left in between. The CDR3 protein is CASSLYAPTRENIQYF. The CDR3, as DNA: TGTGCCAGCAGCTTATACGCGCCTACTAGGGAAAACATTCAGTACTTC.

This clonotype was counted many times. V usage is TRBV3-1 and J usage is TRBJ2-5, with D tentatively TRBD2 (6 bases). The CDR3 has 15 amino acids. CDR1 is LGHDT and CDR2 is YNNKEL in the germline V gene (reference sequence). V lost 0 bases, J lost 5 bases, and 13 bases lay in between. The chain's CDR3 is CASSQDLRGRETQYF. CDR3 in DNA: TGTGCCAGCAGCCAAGATCTCAGAGGGAGGGAGACCCAGTACTTC.

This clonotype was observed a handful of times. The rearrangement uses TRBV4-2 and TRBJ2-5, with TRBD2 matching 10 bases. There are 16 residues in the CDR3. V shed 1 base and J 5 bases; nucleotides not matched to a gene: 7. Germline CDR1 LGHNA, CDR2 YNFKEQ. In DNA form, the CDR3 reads TGTGCCAGCAGCCAAGTCAGCGGGAGGGCCTCGGAGACCCAGTACTTC. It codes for CASSQVSGRASETQYF.

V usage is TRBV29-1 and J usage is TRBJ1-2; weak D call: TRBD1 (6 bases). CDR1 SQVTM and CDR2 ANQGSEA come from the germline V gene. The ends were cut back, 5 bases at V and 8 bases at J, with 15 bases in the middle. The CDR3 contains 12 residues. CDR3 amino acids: CSVRGGGIGYTF. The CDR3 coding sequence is TGCAGCGTTCGAGGGGGAGGGATCGGCTACACCTTC.

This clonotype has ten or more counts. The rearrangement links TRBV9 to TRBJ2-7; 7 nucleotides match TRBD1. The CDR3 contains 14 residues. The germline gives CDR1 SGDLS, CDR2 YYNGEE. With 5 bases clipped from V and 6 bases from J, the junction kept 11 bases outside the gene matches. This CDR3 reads CASSPDRVSAEQYF. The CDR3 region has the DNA TGTGCCAGCAGTCCCGACAGGGTATCCGCCGAGCAGTACTTC.

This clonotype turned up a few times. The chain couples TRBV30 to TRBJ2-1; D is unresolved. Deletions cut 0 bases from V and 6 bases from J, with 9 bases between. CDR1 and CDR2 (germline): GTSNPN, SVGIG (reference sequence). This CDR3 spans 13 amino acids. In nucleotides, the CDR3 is TGTGCCTGGAGTGTAGGCCCTAGCAATGAGCAGTTCTTC. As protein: CAWSVGPSNEQFF.

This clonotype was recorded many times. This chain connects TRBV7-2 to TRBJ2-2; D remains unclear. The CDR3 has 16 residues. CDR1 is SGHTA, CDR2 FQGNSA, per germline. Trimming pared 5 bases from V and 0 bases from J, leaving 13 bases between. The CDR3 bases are TGTGCCAGCAGCACAAGACTCCTCGCGAACACCGGGGAGCTGTTTTTT. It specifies CASSTRLLANTGELFF.

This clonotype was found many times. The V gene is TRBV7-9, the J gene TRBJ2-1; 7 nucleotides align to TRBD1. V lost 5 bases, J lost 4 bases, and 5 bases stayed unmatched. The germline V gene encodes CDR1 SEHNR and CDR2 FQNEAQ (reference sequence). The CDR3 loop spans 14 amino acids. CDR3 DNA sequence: TGTGCCAGCAGCGTAGGGGGCGATTACAATGAGCAGTTCTTC. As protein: CASSVGGDYNEQFF. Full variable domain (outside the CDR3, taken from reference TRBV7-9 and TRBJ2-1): DTGVSQNPRHKITKRGQNVTFRCDPISEHNRLYWYRQTLGQGPEFLTYFQNEAQLEKSRLLSDRFSAERPKGSFSTLEIQRTEQGDSAMYLCASSVGGDYNEQFFGPGTRLTVL.

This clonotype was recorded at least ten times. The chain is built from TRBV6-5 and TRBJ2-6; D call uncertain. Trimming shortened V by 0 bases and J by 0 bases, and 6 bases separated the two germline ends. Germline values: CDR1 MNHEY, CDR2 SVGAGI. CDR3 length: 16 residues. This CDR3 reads CASSYSILSGANVLTF. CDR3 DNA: TGTGCCAGCAGTTACTCGATACTCTCTGGGGCCAACGTCCTGACTTTC.

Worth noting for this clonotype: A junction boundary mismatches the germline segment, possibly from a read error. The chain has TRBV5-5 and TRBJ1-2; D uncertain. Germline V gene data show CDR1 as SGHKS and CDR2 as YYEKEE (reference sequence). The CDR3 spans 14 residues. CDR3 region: CAISAGLVYYGYTF. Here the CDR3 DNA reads TGTGCCATCAGCGCCGGGCTAGTCTACTATGGCTACACCTTC.

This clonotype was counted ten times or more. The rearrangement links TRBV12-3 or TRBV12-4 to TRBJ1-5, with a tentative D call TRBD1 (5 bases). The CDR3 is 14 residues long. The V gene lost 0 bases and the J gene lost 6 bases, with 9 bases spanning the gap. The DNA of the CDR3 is TGTGCCAGCAGTTTAGCAGGGGCCGCTCAGCCCCAGCATTTT. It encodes CASSLAGAAQPQHF.

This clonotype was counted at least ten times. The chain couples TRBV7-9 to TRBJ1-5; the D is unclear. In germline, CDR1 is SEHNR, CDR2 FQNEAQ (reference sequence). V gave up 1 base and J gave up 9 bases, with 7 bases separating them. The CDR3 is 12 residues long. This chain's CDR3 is CASSLDVTPQHF. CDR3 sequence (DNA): TGTGCCAGCAGCTTAGACGTTACGCCCCAGCATTTT. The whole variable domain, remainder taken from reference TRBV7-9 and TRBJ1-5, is DTGVSQNPRHKITKRGQNVTFRCDPISEHNRLYWYRQTLGQGPEFLTYFQNEAQLEKSRLLSDRFSAERPKGSFSTLEIQRTEQGDSAMYLCASSLDVTPQHFGDGTRLSIL.

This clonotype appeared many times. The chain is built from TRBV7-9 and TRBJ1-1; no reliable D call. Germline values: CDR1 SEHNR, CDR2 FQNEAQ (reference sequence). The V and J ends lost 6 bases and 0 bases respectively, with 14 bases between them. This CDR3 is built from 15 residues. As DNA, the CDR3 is TGTGCCAGCAGTAGCGGAGGGTTCTTGAACACTGAAGCTTTCTTT. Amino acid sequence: CASSSGGFLNTEAFF. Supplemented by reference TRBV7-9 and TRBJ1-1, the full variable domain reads DTGVSQNPRHKITKRGQNVTFRCDPISEHNRLYWYRQTLGQGPEFLTYFQNEAQLEKSRLLSDRFSAERPKGSFSTLEIQRTEQGDSAMYLCASSSGGFLNTEAFFGQGTRLTVV.

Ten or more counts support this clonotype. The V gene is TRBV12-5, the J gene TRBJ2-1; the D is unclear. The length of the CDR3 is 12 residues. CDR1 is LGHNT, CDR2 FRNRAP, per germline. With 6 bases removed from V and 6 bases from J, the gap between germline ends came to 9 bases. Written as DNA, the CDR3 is TGTGCTAGTGGCTTGAAGGCCAATGAGCAGTTCTTC. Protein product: CASGLKANEQFF.

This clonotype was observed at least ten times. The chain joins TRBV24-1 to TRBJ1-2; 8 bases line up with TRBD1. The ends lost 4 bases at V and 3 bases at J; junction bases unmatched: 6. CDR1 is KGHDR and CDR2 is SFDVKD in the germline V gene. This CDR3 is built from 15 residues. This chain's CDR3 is CATSDPDREHYGYTF. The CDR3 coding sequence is TGTGCCACCAGTGACCCGGACAGGGAACACTATGGCTACACCTTC.

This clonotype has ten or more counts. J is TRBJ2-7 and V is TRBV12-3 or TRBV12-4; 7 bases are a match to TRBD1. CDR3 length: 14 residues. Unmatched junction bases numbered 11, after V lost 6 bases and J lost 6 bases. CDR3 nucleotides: TGTGCCAGCAGCCGAGGGGGCATGGGGATCGAGCAGTACTTC. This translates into CASSRGGMGIEQYF.

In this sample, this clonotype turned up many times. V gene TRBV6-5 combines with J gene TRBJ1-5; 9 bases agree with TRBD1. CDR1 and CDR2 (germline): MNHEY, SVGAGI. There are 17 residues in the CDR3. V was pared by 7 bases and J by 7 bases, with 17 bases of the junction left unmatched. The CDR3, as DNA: TGTGCCAGCACCACGAGGGACAGGGACGGTTGGAGGCAGCCCCAGCATTTT. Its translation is CASTTRDRDGWRQPQHF.

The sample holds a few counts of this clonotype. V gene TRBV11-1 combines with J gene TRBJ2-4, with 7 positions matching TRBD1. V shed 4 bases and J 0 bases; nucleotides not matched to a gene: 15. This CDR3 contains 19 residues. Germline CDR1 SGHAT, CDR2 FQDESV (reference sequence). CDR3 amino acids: CASSSRGDSVTLAKNIQYF. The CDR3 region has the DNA TGTGCCAGCAGCTCGAGAGGGGACAGTGTAACCCTAGCCAAAAACATTCAGTACTTC.

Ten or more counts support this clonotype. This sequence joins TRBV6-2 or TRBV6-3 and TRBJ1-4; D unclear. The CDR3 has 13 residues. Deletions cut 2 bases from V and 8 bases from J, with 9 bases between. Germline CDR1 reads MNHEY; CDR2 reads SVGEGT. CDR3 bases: TGTGCCAGCAGTTACGATGGACCCGAAAAACTGTTTTTT. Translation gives CASSYDGPEKLFF.